This passage covers 30 T cell receptor beta chains from one sample sequenced in a study of cytomegalovirus exposure and HLA in healthy donors (dated by TCRdb to about 2017). Library method: the immunoSEQ multiplex PCR assay. A mixture of 60 forward primers for TCR Vbeta segments and 13 reverse primers for TCR Jbeta segments was used in the multiplex PCR. Not all clones reach the TCRdb copy of this immuneACCESS table, which keeps in-frame sequences only. Checked studies attribute under half of the gap to unresolved V genes and leave the rest unexplained. This sample has about 150,000 clones in its table, and about 85% of those were observed once. The ten largest clones add up to 1% of the sample. The source material was PBMCs. All receptors come from a boy between 2 and 10 years old in good health and CMV-seronegative.

The rearrangement links TRBV5-1 to TRBJ2-1, with 8 bases matching TRBD1. This CDR3 is built from 19 residues. Germline V gene data show CDR1 as SGHRS and CDR2 as YFSETQ. J gave up 6 bases and V 2 bases, and 19 bases lay outside the gene matches. The CDR3 region is CASSLFPVGQGQASNEQFF. For the CDR3, the DNA is TGCGCCAGCAGCTTATTCCCTGTTGGACAGGGTCAAGCCTCCAATGAGCAGTTCTTC.

The chain employs TRBV28 and TRBJ2-7, with D maybe TRBD2 (6 bases). The germline CDR1 and CDR2 sequences are MDHEN and SYDVKM. The CDR3 is 12 amino acids. The V end lost 7 bases, the J end lost 4 bases, and 11 bases lay between the germline ends. The CDR3 DNA reads as TGTGCCAGCACGGGGGATTCGTACGAGCAGTACGTC. Residues: CASTGDSYEQYV.

The chain has TRBV7-9 and TRBJ2-7; 11 bases are shared with TRBD1. CDR1 and CDR2 (germline): SEHNR, FQNEAQ (reference sequence). The CDR3 totals 13 residues. The V segment lost 3 bases and the J segment 7 bases; nucleotides outside the gene matches: 2. The CDR3 is CASSFRDRGEQYV. In nucleotides, the CDR3 is TGTGCCAGCAGCTTCAGGGACAGGGGGGAGCAGTACGTC.

The V gene is TRBV18, the J gene TRBJ1-1; D is perhaps TRBD1 (5 bases). Trimming removed 3 bases at V and 6 bases at J, with 17 bases between. Per germline, CDR1 KGHSH and CDR2 LQKENI. The CDR3 totals 15 residues. In nucleotides, the CDR3 is TGTGCCAGCTCACCTACAAGAACAGGTGTGGCTGAAGCTTTCTTT. It codes for CASSPTRTGVAEAFF.

V gene TRBV2 combines with J gene TRBJ2-2; 14 bases match TRBD2. Germline CDR1 SNHLY, CDR2 FYNNEI. The CDR3 is 17 residues long. V trimming: 9 bases; J trimming: 0 bases; junction bases outside the gene matches: 6. This CDR3 reads CASKGLAGGTNTGELFF. In DNA, the CDR3 is TGTGCCAGTAAAGGACTAGCGGGAGGTACGAACACCGGGGAGCTGTTTTTT.

DNA for the CDR3: TGCGCCAGCAGTGAGTCCTTAGACGGGACAGGGGCGCACAATGAGCAGTTCTTC. Protein sequence: CASSESLDGTGAHNEQFF. The chain joins TRBV10-1 to TRBJ2-1; 10 nucleotides match TRBD1. Per germline, CDR1 WNHNN and CDR2 SYGVQD (reference sequence). This CDR3 region has 18 residues. J gave up 5 bases and V 0 bases, and 10 bases lay outside the gene matches.

This chain links TRBV14 with TRBJ2-5, with TRBD1 as a possible D gene (5 bases). Germline V CDR1 and CDR2: SGHDN, FVKESK. With 8 bases removed from V and 4 bases from J, the gap between germline ends came to 14 bases. This CDR3 has 13 amino acids. The CDR3 reads CASGAQVGETQYF. The CDR3 bases are TGTGCCAGCGGGGCGCAGGTCGGAGAGACCCAGTACTTC.

In nucleotides, the CDR3 is TGTGCCTGGAGTTCCGCCGGGACAGGGGGCTTCTCCTATAATTCACCCCTCCACTTT. Protein sequence: CAWSSAGTGGFSYNSPLHF. The chain uses TRBV30 and TRBJ1-6; 12 bases line up with TRBD1. Germline V gene lookup returns CDR1 GTSNPN and CDR2 SVGIG (reference sequence). V was pared by 2 bases and J by 0 bases, with 8 bases of the junction left unmatched. This CDR3 has 19 amino acids. Together with reference TRBV30 and TRBJ1-6, the CDR3 gives the full variable domain: SQTIHQWPATLVQPVGSPLSLECTVEGTSNPNLYWYRQAAGRGLQLLFYSVGIGQISSEVPQNLSASRPQDRQFILSSKKLLLSDSGFYLCAWSSAGTGGFSYNSPLHFGNGTRLTVT.

This chain joins TRBV28 and TRBJ1-4; D may be TRBD1 (5 bases). This CDR3 comprises 14 residues. The germline gives CDR1 MDHEN, CDR2 SYDVKM. V lost 5 bases and J 7 bases, leaving 14 bases between the germline ends. The CDR3 is CASSLQRGGEKLFF. The CDR3, as DNA: TGTGCCAGCAGTCTACAGCGGGGCGGTGAAAAACTGTTTTTT.

Notes on this clone: Other DNA sequences within the sample encode an identical CDR3. The chain couples TRBV27 to TRBJ1-1; 8 bases line up with TRBD1. Trimming at V came to 5 bases and at J to 5 bases, leaving 1 base not matched to a gene. The V gene's germline CDR1 is MNHEY and CDR2 SMNVEV (reference sequence). The CDR3 consists of 12 residues. The CDR3 DNA reads TGTGCCAGCAGTACAGGGGGAACTGAAGCTTTCTTT. It codes for CASSTGGTEAFF.

The rearrangement uses TRBV11-3 and TRBJ2-3, with TRBD2 identical over 12 bases. CDR3 length equals 16 residues. The junction had 7 bases not matched to a gene; V was cut back by 4 bases and J by 5 bases. Germline V gives CDR1 SGHNT, CDR2 YENEEA. The CDR3 bases are TGTGCCAGCAGCTCCCCTAGCGGGGGGGAACAAGATACGCAGTATTTT. It translates to CASSSPSGGEQDTQYF.

This chain links TRBV27 with TRBJ2-1, with 8 bases matching TRBD1. Per the germline V gene, CDR1 is MNHEY and CDR2 is SMNVEV (reference sequence). V lost 4 bases to trimming and J lost 5 bases; unmatched junction nucleotides: 16. This CDR3 spans 18 amino acids. The CDR3: CASSSPNLLTGDDNEQFF. CDR3 DNA: TGTGCCAGCAGTTCACCTAACCTTTTGACAGGGGATGACAATGAGCAGTTCTTC.

The CDR3 here is CASSRTGGAAGANVLTF. As DNA, the CDR3 is TGTGCCAGCAGTAGGACAGGGGGCGCGGCCGGGGCCAACGTCCTGACTTTC. The chain carries TRBV2 and TRBJ2-6; 11 bases are shared with TRBD1. Looked up from germline, CDR1 is SNHLY and CDR2 is FYNNEI. The CDR3 has 17 residues. V trimming: 5 bases; J trimming: 4 bases; junction bases outside the gene matches: 7.

The rearrangement joins TRBV5-1 to TRBJ1-1, with TRBD1 matching over 7 bases. The germline gives CDR1 SGHRS, CDR2 YFSETQ. The junction had 8 bases not matched to a gene; V was cut back by 4 bases and J by 8 bases. CDR3 length: 13 residues. The CDR3 DNA sequence: TGCGCCAGCAGCCTACGACAGGGCTTCGAAGCTTTCTTT. Its translation is CASSLRQGFEAFF.

This clone was detected once. CDR3 nucleotide sequence: TGTGCCAGCACCGGACGACCAGGGGCGAGTCAAGAGACCCAGTACTTC. Amino acid sequence: CASTGRPGASQETQYF. The chain uses TRBV9 and TRBJ2-5; TRBD1 is a possible D gene (6 bases). The CDR3 consists of 16 residues. V lost 6 bases and J 2 bases, leaving 20 bases between the germline ends. The germline V gene encodes CDR1 SGDLS and CDR2 YYNGEE.

The rearrangement links TRBV2 to TRBJ2-5; 7 nucleotides agree with TRBD1. The end of the DNA fits TRBJ2-7 better, so the J call may be wrong. Germline values: CDR1 SNHLY, CDR2 FYNNEI. CDR3 size: 12 residues. CDR3 loop: CASSGQGYEQYF. CDR3 coding DNA: TGTGCCAGCAGTGGACAGGGTTACGAGCAGTACTTC.

The rearrangement links TRBV19 to TRBJ1-4, with a possible D match to TRBD1 (5 bases). The V gene lost 6 bases and the J gene lost 0 bases, with 14 bases spanning the gap. This CDR3 is 16 amino acids long. Germline V gene lookup returns CDR1 LNHDA and CDR2 SQIVND (reference sequence). The CDR3 sequence is CASSSGGFATNEKLFF. The DNA of the CDR3 is TGTGCCAGTAGCTCGGGGGGGTTCGCAACTAATGAAAAACTGTTTTTT.

The chain links TRBV11-2 to TRBJ2-3; weak D call: TRBD1 (6 bases). This CDR3 spans 15 amino acids. V was shortened by 5 bases and J by 0 bases, with 12 bases between the two germline ends. Germline CDR1 SGHAT, CDR2 FQNNGV. The CDR3 here is CASSARGGSTDTQYF. CDR3 DNA: TGTGCCAGCAGCGCCAGGGGCGGAAGCACAGATACGCAGTATTTT. The complete variable domain, with remaining parts taken from reference TRBV11-2 and TRBJ2-3, reads EAGVAQSPRYKIIEKRQSVAFWCNPISGHATLYWYQQILGQGPKLLIQFQNNGVVDDSQLPKDRFSAERLKGVDSTLKIQPAKLEDSAVYLCASSARGGSTDTQYFGPGTRLTVL.

The chain has TRBV7-2 and TRBJ1-4; TRBD1 matches 9 bases. In germline, CDR1 is SGHTA, CDR2 FQGNSA. This CDR3 is built from 14 residues. V lost 5 bases and J lost 7; bases outside the gene matches: 5. CDR3 sequence reads: CASSGGQGGEKLFF. CDR3 coding DNA: TGTGCCAGCAGCGGGGGACAGGGTGGTGAAAAACTGTTTTTT.

J is TRBJ2-2 and V is TRBV28; TRBD1 agrees at 7 bases. This CDR3 has 16 amino acids. The V gene end was trimmed by 6 bases and the J gene end by 6 bases; junction bases not matched to a gene: 13. CDR1 is MDHEN, CDR2 SYDVKM, per germline. The CDR3 sequence is CASRPKAARGPGELFF. The CDR3 region has the DNA TGTGCCAGCAGGCCCAAAGCGGCGAGGGGGCCCGGGGAGCTGTTTTTT. Based on the CDR3 plus reference TRBV28 and TRBJ2-2, the full variable domain is DVKVTQSSRYLVKRTGEKVFLECVQDMDHENMFWYRQDPGLGLRLIYFSYDVKMKEKGDIPEGYSVSREKKERFSLILESASTNQTSMYLCASRPKAARGPGELFFGEGSRLTVL.

Only a few counts were recorded for this clone. The chain couples TRBV28 to TRBJ2-7; 8 nucleotides match TRBD2. From germline, CDR1 is MDHEN and CDR2 SYDVKM. This CDR3 comprises 11 residues. CDR3 in DNA: TGTGGAAGCAGGACTAGCAGCGAGCAGTACTTC. It encodes CGSRTSSEQYF.

This clone came up a few times. This chain uses TRBV30 with TRBJ1-1; no definite D call. Germline V CDR1 and CDR2: GTSNPN, SVGIG (reference sequence). This CDR3 is built from 13 residues. V was pared by 2 bases and J by 4 bases, with 11 bases between. CDR3 DNA sequence: TGTGCCTGGAGTCGGTCTGAGGCCACTGAAGCTTTCTTT. It encodes CAWSRSEATEAFF.

In DNA form, the CDR3 reads TGTGCCAGCAGCGTAGAAGGGGGCCAGGGCAAAAACATTCAGTACTTC. This encodes CASSVEGGQGKNIQYF. The rearrangement uses TRBV9 and TRBJ2-4, with TRBD1 matching over 7 bases. Per the germline V gene, CDR1 is SGDLS and CDR2 is YYNGEE. V gave up 0 bases and J gave up 3 bases; unmatched junction bases: 6. The CDR3 length is 16 residues.

The V call is TRBV5-1, the J call TRBJ2-3; TRBD1 aligns across 12 bases. Germline V gene sequence: CDR1 SGHRS, CDR2 YFSETQ. This CDR3 has 15 residues. Trimming at V came to 3 bases and at J to 2 bases, leaving 1 base not matched to a gene. CDR3 DNA: TGCGCCAGCAGCTGGGGACAGGGGGCCACAGATACGCAGTATTTT. Amino acids: CASSWGQGATDTQYF.

This chain uses TRBV23-1 with TRBJ2-3, with a weak D call TRBD1 (6 bases). TRBV23-1 is treated as an ORF (open reading frame) with a function not yet certain. Trimming cost V 4 bases and J 4 bases, with 18 bases left between them. This CDR3 has 16 amino acids. The CDR3, as DNA: TGCGCCAGCAGTCCCCCGTACGGACAGTGGGCAGATACGCAGTATTTT. Its translation: CASSPPYGQWADTQYF.

The J gene is TRBJ2-3, the V gene TRBV6-4; 7 bases line up with TRBD2. The germline gives CDR1 MRHNA, CDR2 SNTAGT. Losses at the gene ends were 0 bases for V and 2 bases for J; bases not matched to a gene: 2. CDR3 size: 15 residues. CDR3 sequence (DNA): TGTGCCAGCAGTGACTCGCGGGGGTCCACAGATACGCAGTATTTT. Translated: CASSDSRGSTDTQYF.

This chain joins TRBV5-4 and TRBJ2-1, with D maybe TRBD2 (6 bases). The CDR3 length is 15 residues. CDR1 and CDR2 (germline): SGHNT, YYREEE (reference sequence). Trimming took 4 bases from V and 9 from J, leaving 20 bases between them. The CDR3 here is CASSQGLYLSGEQFF. The CDR3 DNA is TGTGCCAGCAGCCAGGGACTTTACCTCTCTGGTGAGCAGTTCTTC.

This chain joins TRBV30 and TRBJ1-1; 8 bases map to TRBD1. There are 15 residues in the CDR3. Germline V CDR1 and CDR2: GTSNPN, SVGIG (reference sequence). With 2 bases clipped from V and 2 bases from J, the junction kept 7 bases outside the gene matches. This chain's CDR3 is CAWSPMTGVNTEAFF. The CDR3 nucleotides read TGTGCCTGGAGTCCTATGACAGGGGTAAACACTGAAGCTTTCTTT.

The gene calls are TRBV27 and TRBJ1-2; D not certain. This CDR3 spans 13 amino acids. Per the germline V gene, CDR1 is MNHEY and CDR2 is SMNVEV (reference sequence). Trimming stripped 3 bases from V and 4 bases from J, with 9 bases between. The DNA for the CDR3 is TGTGCCAGCAGTTTCGGAGTCACCTATGGCTACACCTTC. Encoded protein: CASSFGVTYGYTF.

The chain is built from TRBV7-3 and TRBJ2-1, with 8 bases fitting TRBD1. V gave up 5 bases and J gave up 2 bases; unmatched junction bases: 5. The CDR3 has 15 amino acids. The germline V gene encodes CDR1 SGHTA and CDR2 FQGTGA. This CDR3 is CASSRDRTPYNEQFF. CDR3 nucleotides: TGTGCCAGCAGCCGGGACAGGACACCCTACAATGAGCAGTTCTTC.